The T cell receptor beta chain under discussion was sequenced for a study of T cells in tuberculosis. About the research overall: A South African cohort included IGRA-negative adolescents, latently infected IGRA-positive adolescents and adults with active tuberculosis.

The V gene lost 5 bases and the J gene lost 4 bases, with 20 bases spanning the gap. This CDR3 region has 17 residues. In germline, CDR1 is MGHRA, CDR2 YSYEKL. Assay: immunoSEQ multiplex PCR; the TCRdb copy retains only in-frame clones and omits some. The profile covers about 25,000 clones, with roughly 92% appearing a single time and 15% to 20% taken by the ten largest. Study conclusions and caveats: Classification accuracy was 87% (AUROC approximately 0.9) with the GMM-specific repertoire.

Points on this clone: What it recognizes is unknown.

This rearrangement joins TRBV4-1 to TRBJ1-4, with D maybe TRBD1 (6 bases). The source of this sequence is a donor aged 10 to 29 with latent tuberculosis or without tuberculosis infection. Some clones in this sample may be carry-over from other donors' samples. Sequenced input: PBMCs. The chain's CDR3 is CASSSRGGGPINEKLFF. CDR3 coding DNA: TGCGCCAGCAGCTCACGAGGGGGGGGGCCAATTAATGAAAAACTGTTTTTT.